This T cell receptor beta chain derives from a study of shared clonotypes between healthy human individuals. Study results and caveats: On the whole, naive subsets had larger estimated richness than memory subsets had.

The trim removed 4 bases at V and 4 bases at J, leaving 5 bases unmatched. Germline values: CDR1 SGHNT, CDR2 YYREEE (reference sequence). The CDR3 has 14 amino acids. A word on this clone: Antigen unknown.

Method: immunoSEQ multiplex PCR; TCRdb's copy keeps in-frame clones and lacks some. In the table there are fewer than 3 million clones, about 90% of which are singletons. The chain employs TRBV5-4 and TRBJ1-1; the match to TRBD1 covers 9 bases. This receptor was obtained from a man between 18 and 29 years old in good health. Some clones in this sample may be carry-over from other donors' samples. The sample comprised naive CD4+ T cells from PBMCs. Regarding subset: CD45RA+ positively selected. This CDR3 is CASSLGQGPTEAFF. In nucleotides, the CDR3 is TGTGCCAGCAGCCTCGGACAGGGGCCCACTGAAGCTTTCTTT.